This TCR beta chain was captured in a study of blood T cell repertoires in COVID-19. Produced via immunoSEQ multiplex PCR; TCRdb's table is partial and in-frame only. Of approximately 240,000 clones listed, more than 70% are singletons. Germline V CDR1 and CDR2: MGHRA, YSYEKL. The CDR3 covers 15 residues. The V gene lost 1 base and the J gene lost 1 base, with 7 bases spanning the gap. The chain links TRBV4-1 to TRBJ1-4; tentative D call: TRBD1 (5 bases). Sequencing was performed on peripheral blood. This sequence originates from a middle-aged woman who had recovered from COVID-19. The DNA for the CDR3 is TGCGCCAGCAGCCAAGCCAGGGTAACTAATGAAAAACTGTTTTTT. This encodes CASSQARVTNEKLFF.